This TCR beta chain was documented in a study of blood T cell repertoires in COVID-19. For the study at large: Sites in the United States, Italy and Spain provided acute and convalescent COVID-19 samples.

Original analysis: Reference gene primer amplification gave nucleated cell count estimates. Profiling relied on immunoSEQ multiplex PCR, and the TCRdb table lists in-frame clones only, not all of them. The DNA gave D and trimming, while V, J and clone size come from that table. Counted here are roughly 97,000 clones, about nine tenths occurring once; the ten biggest clones make up over 12%. Germline V gene lookup returns CDR1 GTSNPN and CDR2 SVGIG (reference sequence). The CDR3 has 14 amino acids. V shed 4 bases and J shed 7 bases, with 16 bases lying between them. This TCR was recovered from a man aged 45-65 years with acute or convalescent COVID-19. What was sequenced was peripheral blood. The V and J genes are TRBV30 and TRBJ2-2; D possibly corresponds to TRBD2 (6 bases). Written as DNA, the CDR3 is TGTGCCTGGACCCACGGGGGAGGAGGCGGGGAGCTGTTTTTT. This sequence encodes CAWTHGGGGGELFF.